These 25 T cell receptor beta chains share one sample of origin, sequenced in a study of T-cell memory formation after mild COVID-19. TCRdb ran MiXCR on the 5' RACE reads and lists one entry per CDR3 protein. The sample has 550,000 to 700,000 distinct CDR3 sequences; under 20% are singletons. Sequenced sample: PBMCs or a T cell subset sorted from them (not recorded which). All receptors come from an adult woman who had mild COVID-19 (a few samples of this study predate the infection). Cell type and time point are not known.

The chain employs TRBV12-3 or TRBV12-4 and TRBJ2-5; D gene uncertain. V lost 5 bases and J lost 4, with 8 bases in between. The CDR3 is 12 residues long. CDR3 loop: CASSTVGETQYF. CDR3 coding DNA: TGTGCCAGCAGTACGGTGGGAGAGACCCAGTACTTC.

This clonotype was detected only a few times. This chain uses TRBV5-1 with TRBJ2-5; 10 bases fit TRBD2. Germline V gene data show CDR1 as SGHRS and CDR2 as YFSETQ. J lost 5 bases, V lost 0 bases, and 7 bases had no gene match. CDR3 length equals 16 residues. The CDR3 loop reads CASSLASGGAHETQYF. Written as DNA, the CDR3 is TGCGCCAGCAGCTTGGCCAGCGGGGGGGCCCATGAGACCCAGTACTTC.

The gene calls are TRBV10-2 and TRBJ2-1, with 14 bases fitting TRBD2. Looked up from germline, CDR1 is WSHSY and CDR2 is SAAADI. This CDR3 is built from 16 residues. V shed 0 bases and J 10 bases; nucleotides not matched to a gene: 5. CDR3 amino acids: CASSESGLAGEGEQFF. The DNA of the CDR3 is TGCGCCAGCAGTGAGTCGGGACTAGCGGGGGAAGGGGAGCAGTTCTTC.

This clonotype was counted only a few times. The J gene is TRBJ1-2, the V gene TRBV20-1, with 9 bases aligning to TRBD1. Unmatched junction bases numbered 11, after V lost 8 bases and J lost 4 bases. This CDR3 is 14 amino acids long. Per germline, CDR1 DFQATT and CDR2 SNEGSKA (reference sequence). In nucleotides, the CDR3 is TGCAGTTTAACAGGGGGCCGATATGCCTATGGCTACACCTTC. Translated, it gives CSLTGGRYAYGYTF.

The V gene is TRBV9, the J gene TRBJ2-7; TRBD1 is a possible D gene (5 bases). Trimming took off 0 bases at V and 5 bases at J, with 12 bases between the two ends. This CDR3 is built from 14 residues. CDR1 is SGDLS, CDR2 YYNGEE, per germline. CDR3 sequence reads: CASSVGDSANEQYF. The DNA for the CDR3 is TGTGCCAGCAGCGTAGGAGACAGTGCCAACGAGCAGTACTTC.

This clonotype was found a few times. The V and J genes are TRBV7-6 and TRBJ2-7; 7 bases align to TRBD1. CDR1 and CDR2 (germline): SGHVS, FNYEAQ. CDR3 length equals 14 residues. The junction had 10 bases not matched to a gene; V was cut back by 5 bases and J by 6 bases. CDR3 DNA sequence: TGTGCCAGCAGCGTAAGGGACAGTCCTGGCGAGCAGTACTTC. Protein: CASSVRDSPGEQYF.

The gene calls are TRBV7-9 and TRBJ2-7; 8 positions match TRBD1. Germline V gives CDR1 SEHNR, CDR2 FQNEAQ (reference sequence). The V gene end was trimmed by 5 bases and the J gene end by 6 bases; junction bases not matched to a gene: 12. This CDR3 has 15 residues. CDR3 region: CASSRTGRSGGEQYF. The CDR3 region has the DNA TGTGCCAGCAGCCGGACAGGGAGGTCTGGGGGCGAGCAGTACTTC. The full variable domain, its missing parts supplied by reference TRBV7-9 and TRBJ2-7, is DTGVSQNPRHKITKRGQNVTFRCDPISEHNRLYWYRQTLGQGPEFLTYFQNEAQLEKSRLLSDRFSAERPKGSFSTLEIQRTEQGDSAMYLCASSRTGRSGGEQYFGPGTRLTVT.

This clonotype was seen many times. The chain employs TRBV6-5 and TRBJ1-2; TRBD1 matches at 8 bases. CDR3 length equals 14 residues. Looked up from germline, CDR1 is MNHEY and CDR2 is SVGAGI. V was pared by 6 bases and J by 8 bases, with 11 bases of the junction left unmatched. The CDR3 DNA reads TGTGCCAGCAGAAAACCGGACAGGGCAGGGGGCTACACCTTC. This translates into CASRKPDRAGGYTF.

The chain has TRBV5-1 and TRBJ1-5; D unresolved. V lost 0 bases and J lost 5, with 6 bases in between. This CDR3 is built from 13 residues. CDR1 SGHRS and CDR2 YFSETQ come from the germline V gene. DNA of the CDR3: TGCGCCAGCAGCTTGGTATTCGATCAGCCCCAGCATTTT. Translating gives CASSLVFDQPQHF. Variable domain in full (rest from reference TRBV5-1 and TRBJ1-5): KAGVTQTPRYLIKTRGQQVTLSCSPISGHRSVSWYQQTPGQGLQFLFEYFSETQRNKGNFPGRFSGRQFSNSRSEMNVSTLELGDSALYLCASSLVFDQPQHFGDGTRLSIL.

This chain uses TRBV28 with TRBJ1-5; D ambiguous. CDR1 is MDHEN, CDR2 SYDVKM, per germline. The CDR3 covers 13 residues. The V end was cut by 8 bases, the J end by 4 bases, with 12 bases between. The DNA for the CDR3 is TGTGCCAGCTGGTCAGCACCGAATCAGCCCCAGCATTTT. Translating it yields CASWSAPNQPQHF.

The genes are TRBV6-1 and TRBJ2-5; perhaps D is TRBD1 or TRBD2 (5 bases each). The germline V and J ends were trimmed by 0 bases and 7 bases, with 15 bases remaining between them. Germline-derived CDR1 and CDR2 are MNHNS and SASEGT. The CDR3 length is 15 residues. The CDR3 spells CASSEAVGAPGTQYF. The CDR3 DNA reads TGTGCCAGCAGTGAAGCGGTCGGGGCCCCAGGGACCCAGTACTTC.

This clonotype was counted a few times. This chain uses TRBV2 with TRBJ1-1; 11 nucleotides line up with TRBD1. Trimming removed 8 bases from V and 4 bases from J; junction bases left unmatched: 6. CDR3 length equals 14 residues. The V gene's germline CDR1 is SNHLY and CDR2 FYNNEI. The CDR3 nucleotides are TGTGCCAGCGGGGACAGGGGGTTAGTCACTGAAGCTTTCTTT. Its translation is CASGDRGLVTEAFF.

The chain is built from TRBV7-9 and TRBJ1-5; D unresolved. The germline V gene encodes CDR1 SEHNR and CDR2 FQNEAQ (reference sequence). V lost 4 bases to trimming and J lost 0 bases, with 16 bases between them. The CDR3 length is 17 residues. The CDR3 coding sequence is TGTGCCAGCAGCTCCGCCAAACCCGGGGATAGCAATCAGCCCCAGCATTTT. This encodes CASSSAKPGDSNQPQHF.

The V call is TRBV5-1, the J call TRBJ2-7; D remains unclear. Trimming shortened V by 0 bases and J by 2 bases, and 12 bases separated the two germline ends. This CDR3 has 15 residues. Germline lookup yields CDR1 SGHRS and CDR2 YFSETQ. The CDR3 nucleotides are TGCGCCAGCAGCTTGGCCGACGGAGCTACCTACGAGCAGTACTTC. It is translated as CASSLADGATYEQYF.

The chain uses TRBV12-3 or TRBV12-4 and TRBJ2-7; tentative D call: TRBD1 (5 bases). This CDR3 contains 11 residues. The V end lost 6 bases, the J end lost 7 bases, and 10 bases lay between the germline ends. The CDR3 DNA follows: TGTGCCAGCAGACGGGCAGGGGAGCAGTACTTC. Its protein product is CASRRAGEQYF.

The chain couples TRBV6-5 to TRBJ2-5; 7 nucleotides align to TRBD2. V dropped 2 bases and J dropped 5; count of bases not matched to a gene: 11. The V gene's germline CDR1 is MNHEY and CDR2 SVGAGI. The CDR3 has 16 residues. CDR3 loop: CASSYAFTGGPETQYF. The CDR3 DNA sequence: TGTGCCAGCAGTTACGCCTTTACGGGAGGACCTGAGACCCAGTACTTC.

The CDR3 spells CASNSPGGSTPTQYF. CDR3 in DNA: TGTGCCAGCAACTCGCCCGGGGGGTCCACTCCTACGCAGTATTTT. The chain has TRBV6-5 and TRBJ2-3; 7 positions agree with TRBD2. The V and J ends lost 7 bases and 8 bases, in that order; junction bases with no gene match: 15. The CDR3 is made up of 15 amino acids. The germline V gene encodes CDR1 MNHEY and CDR2 SVGAGI.

This clonotype has only a few counts. The chain couples TRBV6-4 to TRBJ2-3; the D gene is possibly TRBD2 (7 bases). V was cut by 0 bases and J by 4 bases, with 14 bases left in between. The CDR3 runs 16 residues. Looked up from germline, CDR1 is MRHNA and CDR2 is SNTAGT. The CDR3 here is CASSDSWGGSADTQYF. The CDR3 nucleotides are TGTGCCAGCAGTGACTCTTGGGGGGGCTCGGCAGATACGCAGTATTTT.

J is TRBJ1-1 and V is TRBV6-5; D remains ambiguous. CDR3 length: 15 residues. Trimming removed 4 bases at V and 1 base at J, with 13 bases between. Looked up from germline, CDR1 is MNHEY and CDR2 is SVGAGI. CDR3 nucleotide sequence: TGTGCCAGCAGTTCCTACTCCCTGCCGAACACTGAAGCTTTCTTT. Its protein product is CASSSYSLPNTEAFF.

This clonotype was observed a handful of times. The chain is built from TRBV9 and TRBJ2-3; TRBD1 agrees at 8 bases. The germline gives CDR1 SGDLS, CDR2 YYNGEE. The CDR3 is made up of 15 amino acids. J was trimmed by 1 base and V by 2 bases; bases with no gene match: 3. CDR3 amino acids: CASSVAQGGTDTQYF. The CDR3 coding sequence is TGTGCCAGCAGCGTGGCACAGGGGGGCACAGATACGCAGTATTTT.

This clonotype was seen a handful of times. This chain links TRBV5-5 with TRBJ1-1; D uncertain. The CDR3 has 15 amino acids. Germline V gene data show CDR1 as SGHKS and CDR2 as YYEKEE (reference sequence). V lost 0 bases, J lost 4 bases, and 13 bases lay in between. CDR3 loop: CASSLANSVGTEAFF. Written as DNA, the CDR3 is TGTGCCAGCAGCTTGGCCAATTCGGTGGGCACTGAAGCTTTCTTT.

The chain employs TRBV5-1 and TRBJ2-1, with 9 positions matching TRBD2. The CDR3 contains 16 residues. Losses at the gene ends were 0 bases for V and 9 bases for J; bases not matched to a gene: 10. CDR1 SGHRS and CDR2 YFSETQ come from the germline V gene. CDR3 protein: CASSLATSGPLTEQFF. CDR3 nucleotides: TGCGCCAGCAGCTTGGCCACTAGCGGGCCCCTGACTGAGCAGTTCTTC.

The sample holds a few counts of this clonotype. The chain combines TRBV12-3 or TRBV12-4 with TRBJ1-4, with D possibly matching TRBD1 (6 bases). The germline V and J ends were trimmed by 6 bases and 7 bases, with 15 bases remaining between them. The CDR3 contains 14 residues. CDR3 nucleotide sequence: TGTGCCAGCAGACTAGGGGGGGCGAGTGAAAAACTGTTTTTT. Protein sequence: CASRLGGASEKLFF.

This clonotype was detected only a few times. The chain uses TRBV5-5 and TRBJ2-7; D may be TRBD2 (6 bases). The V end was cut by 1 base, the J end by 4 bases, with 18 bases between. Germline V gene sequence: CDR1 SGHKS, CDR2 YYEKEE (reference sequence). The CDR3 contains 16 residues. CDR3 sequence reads: CASSLLSRDSSYEQYF. The CDR3 DNA reads TGTGCCAGCAGCTTGTTAAGCCGGGACTCCTCATACGAGCAGTACTTC.

This clonotype has at least ten counts. One end of the junction varies from germline; a read error may be responsible. The genes are TRBV7-3 and TRBJ2-2; 9 bases are a match to TRBD1. CDR3 length: 15 amino acids. The V gene's germline CDR1 is SGHTA and CDR2 FQGTGA. The CDR3 sequence is CASSLDRGNTGELFF. Here the CDR3 DNA reads TGCGCCAGCAGCTTGGACAGGGGGAACACCGGGGAGCTGTTTTTT.